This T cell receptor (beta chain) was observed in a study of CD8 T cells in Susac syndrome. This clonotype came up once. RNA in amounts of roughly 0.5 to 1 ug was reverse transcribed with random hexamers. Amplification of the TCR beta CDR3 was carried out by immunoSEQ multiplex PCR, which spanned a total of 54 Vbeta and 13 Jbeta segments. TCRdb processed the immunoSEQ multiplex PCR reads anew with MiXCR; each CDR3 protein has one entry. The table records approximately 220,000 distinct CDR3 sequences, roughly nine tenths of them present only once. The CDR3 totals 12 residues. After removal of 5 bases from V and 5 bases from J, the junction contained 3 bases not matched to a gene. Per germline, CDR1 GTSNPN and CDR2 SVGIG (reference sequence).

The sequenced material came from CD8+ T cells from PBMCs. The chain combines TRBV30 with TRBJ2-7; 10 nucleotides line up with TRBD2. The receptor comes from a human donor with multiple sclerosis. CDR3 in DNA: TGTGCCTGGTCTAGCGGGAGAGACGAGCAGTACTTC. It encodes CAWSSGRDEQYF. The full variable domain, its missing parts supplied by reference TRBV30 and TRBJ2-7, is SQTIHQWPATLVQPVGSPLSLECTVEGTSNPNLYWYRQAAGRGLQLLFYSVGIGQISSEVPQNLSASRPQDRQFILSSKKLLLSDSGFYLCAWSSGRDEQYFGPGTRLTVT.